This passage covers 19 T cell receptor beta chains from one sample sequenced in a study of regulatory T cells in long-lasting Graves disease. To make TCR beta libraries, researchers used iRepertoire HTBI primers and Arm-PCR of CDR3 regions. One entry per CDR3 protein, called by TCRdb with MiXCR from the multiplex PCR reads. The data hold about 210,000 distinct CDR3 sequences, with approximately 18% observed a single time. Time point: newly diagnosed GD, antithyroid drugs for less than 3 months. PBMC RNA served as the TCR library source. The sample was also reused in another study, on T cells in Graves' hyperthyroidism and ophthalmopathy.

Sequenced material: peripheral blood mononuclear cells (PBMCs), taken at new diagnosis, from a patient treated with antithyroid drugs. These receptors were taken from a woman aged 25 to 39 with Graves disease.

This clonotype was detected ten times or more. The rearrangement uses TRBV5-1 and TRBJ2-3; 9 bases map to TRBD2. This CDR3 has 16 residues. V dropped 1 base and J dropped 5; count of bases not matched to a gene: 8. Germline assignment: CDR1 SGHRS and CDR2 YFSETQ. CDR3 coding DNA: TGCGCCAGCAGCTTGCAGGCGGGAGGGCCGGGAGATACGCAGTATTTT. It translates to CASSLQAGGPGDTQYF.

The CDR3 DNA sequence: TGTGCCAGCAGCGACAGCCCCTATGGCTACACCTTC. Amino acids: CASSDSPYGYTF. The chain carries TRBV6-1 and TRBJ1-2; D is possibly TRBD1 (5 bases). Trimming left V 6 bases short and J 4 bases short, with 9 bases between. CDR3 size: 12 residues. The V gene's germline CDR1 is MNHNS and CDR2 SASEGT.

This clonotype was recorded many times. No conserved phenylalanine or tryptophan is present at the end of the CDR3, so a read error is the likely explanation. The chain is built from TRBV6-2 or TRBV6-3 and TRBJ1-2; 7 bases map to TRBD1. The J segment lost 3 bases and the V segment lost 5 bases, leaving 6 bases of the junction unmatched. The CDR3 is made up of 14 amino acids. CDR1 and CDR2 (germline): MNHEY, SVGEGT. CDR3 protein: CASSQTGLHYGYTL. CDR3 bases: TGTGCCAGCAGTCAGACAGGGCTTCACTATGGCTACACCCTC.

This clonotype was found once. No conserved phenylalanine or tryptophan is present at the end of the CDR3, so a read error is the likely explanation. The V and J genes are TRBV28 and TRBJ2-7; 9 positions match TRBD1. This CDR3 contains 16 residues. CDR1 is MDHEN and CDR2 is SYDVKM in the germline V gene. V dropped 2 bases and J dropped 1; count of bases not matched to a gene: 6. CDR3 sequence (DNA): TGTGCCAGCAGTTTAGGGGCGGGACAGGGATCCTACGAGCAGTACTCC. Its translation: CASSLGAGQGSYEQYS.

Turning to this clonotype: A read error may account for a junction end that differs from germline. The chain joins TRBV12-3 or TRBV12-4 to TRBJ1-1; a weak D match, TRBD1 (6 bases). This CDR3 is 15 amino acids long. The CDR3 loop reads CAGSHDRRRNTEAFF. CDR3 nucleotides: TGTGCCGGCAGCCATGACAGGAGGAGGAACACTGAAGCTTTCTTT.

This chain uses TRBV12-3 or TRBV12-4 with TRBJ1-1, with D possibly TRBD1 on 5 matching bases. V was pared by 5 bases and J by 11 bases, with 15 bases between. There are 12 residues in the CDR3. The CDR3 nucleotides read TGTGCCAGCAGTGTGGGTACAGGTAGGGCTTTCTTT. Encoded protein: CASSVGTGRAFF.

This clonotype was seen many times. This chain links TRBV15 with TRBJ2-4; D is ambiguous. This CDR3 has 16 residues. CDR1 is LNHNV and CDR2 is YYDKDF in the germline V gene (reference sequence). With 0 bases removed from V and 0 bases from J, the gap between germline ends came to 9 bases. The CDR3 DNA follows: TGTGCCACCAGCAGAGAAAGGCAGATAGCCAAAAACATTCAGTACTTC. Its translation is CATSRERQIAKNIQYF.

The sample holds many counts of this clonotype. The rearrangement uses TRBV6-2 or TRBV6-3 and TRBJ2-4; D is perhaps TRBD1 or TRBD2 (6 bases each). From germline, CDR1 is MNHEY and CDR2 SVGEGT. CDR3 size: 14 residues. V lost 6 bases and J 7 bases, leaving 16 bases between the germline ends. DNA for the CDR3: TGTGCCAGCAGGATGGGGGGCCGGGGGAACATTCAGTACTTC. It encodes CASRMGGRGNIQYF.

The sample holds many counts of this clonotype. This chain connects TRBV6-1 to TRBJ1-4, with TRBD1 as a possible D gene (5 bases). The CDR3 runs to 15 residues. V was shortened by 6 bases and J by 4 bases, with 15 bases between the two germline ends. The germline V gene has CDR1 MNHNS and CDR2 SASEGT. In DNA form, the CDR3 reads TGTGCCAGCAGCTCGCTTACAGGTTTTAATGAAAAACTGTTTTTT. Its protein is CASSSLTGFNEKLFF.

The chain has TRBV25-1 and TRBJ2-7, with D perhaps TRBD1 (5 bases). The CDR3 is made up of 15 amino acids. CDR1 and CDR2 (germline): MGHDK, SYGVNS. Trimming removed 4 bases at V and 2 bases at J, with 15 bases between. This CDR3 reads CASSGLNRSTYEQYF. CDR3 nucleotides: TGTGCCAGCAGTGGTCTAAACAGGTCAACCTACGAGCAGTACTTC.

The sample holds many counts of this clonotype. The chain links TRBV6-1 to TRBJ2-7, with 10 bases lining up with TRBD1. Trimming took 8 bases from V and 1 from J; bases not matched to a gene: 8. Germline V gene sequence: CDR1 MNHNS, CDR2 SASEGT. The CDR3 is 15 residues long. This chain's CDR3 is CASGDRGFRSYEQYF. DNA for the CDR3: TGTGCCAGCGGGGACAGGGGCTTTAGGTCCTACGAGCAGTACTTC.

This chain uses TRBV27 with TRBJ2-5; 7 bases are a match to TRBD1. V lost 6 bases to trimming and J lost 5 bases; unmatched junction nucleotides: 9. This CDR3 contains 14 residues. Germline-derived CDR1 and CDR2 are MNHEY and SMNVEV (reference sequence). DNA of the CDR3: TGTGCCAGCAGCGAAGGACAGGTTGGGGAGACCCAGTACTTC. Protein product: CASSEGQVGETQYF.

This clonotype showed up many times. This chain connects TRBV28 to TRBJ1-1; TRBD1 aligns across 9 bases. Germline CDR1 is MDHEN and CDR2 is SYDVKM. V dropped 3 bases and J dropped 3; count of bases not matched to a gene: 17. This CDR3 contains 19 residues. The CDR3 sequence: CASSFLLYRDRVGDTEAFF. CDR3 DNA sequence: TGTGCCAGCAGTTTTCTGCTTTACCGGGACAGGGTCGGGGACACTGAAGCTTTCTTT.

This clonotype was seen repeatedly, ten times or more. The CDR3 nucleotides are TGTGCCAGCAGTTACTCGTCCGGCTCCTACGAGCAGTACTTC. As protein: CASSYSSGSYEQYF. This sequence joins TRBV6-2 or TRBV6-3 and TRBJ2-7, with D unclear. The CDR3 is made up of 14 amino acids. The V end lost 0 bases, the J end lost 0 bases, and 6 bases lay between the germline ends. The V gene's germline CDR1 is MNHEY and CDR2 SVGEGT.

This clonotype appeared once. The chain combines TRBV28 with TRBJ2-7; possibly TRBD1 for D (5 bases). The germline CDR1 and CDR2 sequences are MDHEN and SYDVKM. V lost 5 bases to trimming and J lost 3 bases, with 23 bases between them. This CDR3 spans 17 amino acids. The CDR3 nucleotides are TGTGCCAGCAGTCCGCGTCTACAGAAGCGACAGATCTACGAGCAGTACTTC. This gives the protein CASSPRLQKRQIYEQYF.

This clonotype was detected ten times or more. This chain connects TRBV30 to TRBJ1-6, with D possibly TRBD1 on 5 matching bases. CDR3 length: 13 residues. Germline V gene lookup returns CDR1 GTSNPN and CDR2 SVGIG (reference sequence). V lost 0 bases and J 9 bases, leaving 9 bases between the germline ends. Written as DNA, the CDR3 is TGTGCCTGGAGTGTACCGGGGCCTTCACCCCTCCACTTT. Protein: CAWSVPGPSPLHF.

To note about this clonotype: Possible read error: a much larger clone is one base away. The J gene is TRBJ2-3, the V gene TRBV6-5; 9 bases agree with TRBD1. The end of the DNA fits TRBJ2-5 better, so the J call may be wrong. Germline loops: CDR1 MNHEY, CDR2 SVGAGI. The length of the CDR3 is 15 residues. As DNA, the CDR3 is TGTGCCAGCGGTTACGAGGGACAGGGTTCAGAGACCCAGTACTTC. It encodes CASGYEGQGSETQYF.

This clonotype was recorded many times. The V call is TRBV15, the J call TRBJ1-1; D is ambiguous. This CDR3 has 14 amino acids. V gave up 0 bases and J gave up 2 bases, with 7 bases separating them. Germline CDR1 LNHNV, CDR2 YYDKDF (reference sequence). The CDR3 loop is CATSRDRSNTEAFF. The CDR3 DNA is TGTGCCACCAGCAGAGATAGGTCAAACACTGAAGCTTTCTTT. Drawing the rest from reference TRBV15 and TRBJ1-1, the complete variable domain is DAMVIQNPRYQVTQFGKPVTLSCSQTLNHNVMYWYQQKSSQAPKLLFHYYDKDFNNEADTPDNFQSRRPNTSFCFLDIRSPGLGDTAMYLCATSRDRSNTEAFFGQGTRLTVV.

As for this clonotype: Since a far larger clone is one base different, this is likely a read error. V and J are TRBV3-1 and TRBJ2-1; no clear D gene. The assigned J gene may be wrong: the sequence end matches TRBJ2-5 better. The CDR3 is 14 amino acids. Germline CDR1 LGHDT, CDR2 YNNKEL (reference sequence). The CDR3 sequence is CASSPTLSQETQYF. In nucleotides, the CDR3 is TGTGCCAGCAGCCCCACCTTAAGTCAAGAGACCCAGTACTTC.